Included here is one TCR beta chain sequence, with context. The sample is drawn from a study of blood T cell repertoires in COVID-19. On the study more broadly: COVID-19 samples from acute and convalescent phases originated in the United States, Italy and Spain. The analysed material was cDNA or gDNA that came from T cells, B-cell-depleted T cells, or PBMCs.

This CDR3 spans 15 amino acids. V shed 4 bases and J shed 5 bases, with 15 bases lying between them. The germline V gene encodes CDR1 MDHEN and CDR2 SYDVKM. How the authors handled the data: Amplification with reference gene primers provided the estimates of nucleated cell counts. Produced via immunoSEQ multiplex PCR; TCRdb's table is partial and in-frame only. V, J and clone size were drawn from that table, and D and trimming were deduced from the DNA. Of more than 95,000 clones detected, 81% appear once; the ten largest clones hold roughly 37%. This sequence was found in a man older than 75 with acute or convalescent COVID-19. The V gene is TRBV28, the J gene TRBJ1-5, with no clear D. Sequenced: peripheral blood. CDR3 sequence: CASSSRVEGYQPQHF. For the CDR3, the DNA is TGTGCCAGCAGTTCAAGAGTAGAGGGCTATCAGCCCCAGCATTTT. The complete variable domain, with remaining parts taken from reference TRBV28 and TRBJ1-5, reads DVKVTQSSRYLVKRTGEKVFLECVQDMDHENMFWYRQDPGLGLRLIYFSYDVKMKEKGDIPEGYSVSREKKERFSLILESASTNQTSMYLCASSSRVEGYQPQHFGDGTRLSIL.